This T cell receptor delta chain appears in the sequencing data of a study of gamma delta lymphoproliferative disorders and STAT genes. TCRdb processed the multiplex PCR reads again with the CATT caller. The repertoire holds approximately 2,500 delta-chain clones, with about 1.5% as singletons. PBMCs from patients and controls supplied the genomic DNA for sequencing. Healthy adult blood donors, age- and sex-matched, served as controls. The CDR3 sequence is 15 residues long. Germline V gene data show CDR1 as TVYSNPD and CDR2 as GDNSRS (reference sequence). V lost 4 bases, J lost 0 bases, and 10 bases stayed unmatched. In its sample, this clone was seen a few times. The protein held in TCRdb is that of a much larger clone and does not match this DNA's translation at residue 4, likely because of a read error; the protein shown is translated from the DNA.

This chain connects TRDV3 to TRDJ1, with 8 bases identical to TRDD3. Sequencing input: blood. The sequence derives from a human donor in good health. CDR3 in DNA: TGTGCCTCCCGGGGCAGGGGGGATAACACCGATAAACTCATCTTT. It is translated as CASRGRGDNTDKLIF.